This record covers a single T cell receptor beta chain. The CDR3 covers 15 residues. Trimming left V 3 bases short and J 2 bases short, with 13 bases between. Germline V gene data show CDR1 as SGHDN and CDR2 as FVKESK. These data originate in a study of blood T cell repertoires in COVID-19. As for the study in general: PBMCs, B-cell-depleted T cells, or T cells provided the cDNA or gDNA that made up the material.

Measured with immunoSEQ multiplex PCR; TCRdb has only the in-frame clones, and not every one. The sample records fewer than 75,000 clones, about 82% being singletons. The chain carries TRBV14 and TRBJ1-1, with TRBD1 as a possible D gene (5 bases). The receptor was derived from a human donor in a cohort sampled during active COVID-19. Sequencing used peripheral blood. CDR3 in amino acids: CASSHLGRANTEAFF. The CDR3 DNA reads TGTGCCAGCAGCCATTTGGGCAGGGCTAACACTGAAGCTTTCTTT. The whole variable domain, remainder taken from reference TRBV14 and TRBJ1-1, is EAGVTQFPSHSVIEKGQTVTLRCDPISGHDNLYWYRRVMGKEIKFLLHFVKESKQDESGMPNNRFLAERTGGTYSTLKVQPAELEDSGVYFCASSHLGRANTEAFFGQGTRLTVV.